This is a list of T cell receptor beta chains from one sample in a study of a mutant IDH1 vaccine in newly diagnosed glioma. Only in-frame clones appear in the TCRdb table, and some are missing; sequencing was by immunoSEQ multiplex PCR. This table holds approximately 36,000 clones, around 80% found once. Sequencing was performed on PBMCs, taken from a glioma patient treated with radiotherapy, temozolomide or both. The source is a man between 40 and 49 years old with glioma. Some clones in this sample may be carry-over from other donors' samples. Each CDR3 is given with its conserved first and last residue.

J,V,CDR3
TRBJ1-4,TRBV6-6,CASSDSGSSGEKLFF
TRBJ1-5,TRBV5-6,CASSDTSRGPYSNQPQHF
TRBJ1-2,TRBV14,CASSQVPKQGSPNYGYTF
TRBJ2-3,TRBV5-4,CASSPPGLADTQYF
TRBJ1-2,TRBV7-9,CASSLGTPYGYTF
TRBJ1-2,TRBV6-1,CASIRQGPNPYGYTF
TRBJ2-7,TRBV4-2,CASSPEAVSYEQYF
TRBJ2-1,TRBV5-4,CASSQDRGGYNEQFF
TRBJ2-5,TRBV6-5,CASSYDGETQYF
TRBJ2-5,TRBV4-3,CASSQLAGVQETQYF
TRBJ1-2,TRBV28,CAGSTGFYGYTF
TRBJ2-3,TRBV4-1,CASSSGGPTDTQYF
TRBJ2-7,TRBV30,CAWSDLGEEQYF
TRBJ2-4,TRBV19,CASSIPEAKNIQYF
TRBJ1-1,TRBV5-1,CASSFFSTNTEAFF